The sequence of this T cell receptor (beta chain) was determined in a study of PD-1 blockade in mismatch repair-deficient tumors. Mismatch repair deficiency was confirmed in all patients, by PCR or immunohistochemistry. TCR sequencing covered a few patients who responded to pembrolizumab. Comments on this clone: Its antigen is not known.

Study-level points and caveats: Rapid post-treatment expansion, then contraction, generally preceding radiologic response, marked tumor-resident clones.

Here immunoSEQ multiplex PCR was the method, and the copy in TCRdb shows in-frame clones only, minus some. The data show about 60,000 clones, with approximately 88% seen just once and approximately 15% held by the top ten. Losses at the gene ends were 2 bases for V and 6 bases for J; bases not matched to a gene: 9. The CDR3 is made up of 16 amino acids. Germline V gene sequence: CDR1 SGHRS, CDR2 YFSETQ. The TCR originated in an adult with mismatch repair-deficient cancer. Sequencing used peripheral blood, obtained 52 weeks after starting pembrolizumab. The chain couples TRBV5-1 to TRBJ2-2; TRBD1 matches at 8 bases. CDR3 protein: CASSFGQGAIAGELFF. The CDR3 region has the DNA TGCGCCAGCAGCTTCGGACAGGGAGCTATCGCCGGGGAGCTGTTTTTT.